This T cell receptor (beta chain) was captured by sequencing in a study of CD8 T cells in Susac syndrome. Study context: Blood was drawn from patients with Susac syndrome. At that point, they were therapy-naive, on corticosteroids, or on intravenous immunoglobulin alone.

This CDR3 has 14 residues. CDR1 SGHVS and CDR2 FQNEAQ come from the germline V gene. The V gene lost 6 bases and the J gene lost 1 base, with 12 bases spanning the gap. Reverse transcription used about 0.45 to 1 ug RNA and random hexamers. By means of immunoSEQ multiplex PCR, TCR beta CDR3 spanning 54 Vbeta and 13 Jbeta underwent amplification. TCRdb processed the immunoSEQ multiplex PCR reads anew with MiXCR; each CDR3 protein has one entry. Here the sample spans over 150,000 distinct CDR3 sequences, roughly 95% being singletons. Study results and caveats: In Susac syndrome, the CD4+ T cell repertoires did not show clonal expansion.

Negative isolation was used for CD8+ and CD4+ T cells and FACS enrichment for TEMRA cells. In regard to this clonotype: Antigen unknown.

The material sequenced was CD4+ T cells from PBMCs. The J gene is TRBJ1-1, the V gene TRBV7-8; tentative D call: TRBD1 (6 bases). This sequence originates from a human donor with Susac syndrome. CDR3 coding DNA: TGTGCCAGCAGAACGGGACACCAGAACACTGAAGCTTTCTTT. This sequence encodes CASRTGHQNTEAFF.